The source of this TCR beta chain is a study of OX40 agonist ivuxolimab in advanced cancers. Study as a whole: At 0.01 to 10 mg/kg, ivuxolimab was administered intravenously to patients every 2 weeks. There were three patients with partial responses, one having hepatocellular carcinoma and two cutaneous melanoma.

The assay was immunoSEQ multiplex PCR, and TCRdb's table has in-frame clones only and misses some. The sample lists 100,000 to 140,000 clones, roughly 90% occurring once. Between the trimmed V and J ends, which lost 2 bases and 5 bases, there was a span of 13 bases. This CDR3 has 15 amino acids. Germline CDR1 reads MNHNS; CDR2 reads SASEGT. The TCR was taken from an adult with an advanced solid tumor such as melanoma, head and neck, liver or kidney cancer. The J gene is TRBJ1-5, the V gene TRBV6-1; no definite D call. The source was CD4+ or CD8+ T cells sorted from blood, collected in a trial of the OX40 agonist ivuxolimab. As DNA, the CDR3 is TGTGCCAGCAGTGAATTTTTGGGAGGACATCAGCCCCAGCATTTT. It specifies CASSEFLGGHQPQHF.